A selection of T cell receptor beta chains follows, all from one sample in a study of T cells after yellow fever vaccination. TCRdb reanalysed the 5' RACE reads using MiXCR and keeps one entry per CDR3 protein. The data contain approximately 110,000 distinct CDR3 sequences, roughly 8.4% of them singletons. The sequenced sample was CD8+ T cells sorted from PBMCs, obtained 45 days after the yellow fever booster vaccination. These receptors all come from a man aged 25 to 40 who received the YFV17D yellow fever vaccine. CDR3s include the opening cysteine and the closing phenylalanine or tryptophan. The D gene is left open where the match is weak. Clone sizes are given selectively: once, few, many, or a class where the clone is expanded.

clone size,D gene,V gene,J gene,CDR3 protein,CDR3 DNA
many,NA,TRBV5-1,TRBJ2-7,CASSLGDFYEQYF,TGCGCCAGCAGCTTGGGGGACTTCTACGAGCAGTACTTC
many,TRBD1,TRBV12-3/TRBV12-4,TRBJ2-7,CASSYGTGGTYEQYF,TGTGCCAGCAGCTACGGGACAGGGGGAACCTACGAGCAGTACTTC
NA,TRBD1,TRBV11-2,TRBJ2-1,CASSFLGQGAFSANEQFF,TGTGCCAGCAGCTTCCTTGGACAGGGGGCATTTTCCGCCAATGAGCAGTTCTTC
NA,TRBD2,TRBV20-1,TRBJ2-7,CSARDLAGDTYEQYF,TGCAGTGCTAGAGATCTGGCGGGAGATACGTACGAGCAGTACTTC
once,NA,TRBV2,TRBJ2-7,CASSDRADERYF,TGTGCCAGCAGTGACAGGGCAGACGAGCGGTACTTC
many,TRBD2,TRBV14,TRBJ2-1,CASSRPLAGGYEQFF,TGTGCCAGCAGCCGACCACTAGCGGGAGGATATGAGCAGTTCTTC
many,TRBD2,TRBV20-1,TRBJ2-1,CSARPTSGAINEQFF,TGCAGTGCTAGGCCAACTAGCGGAGCGATCAATGAGCAGTTCTTC
many,TRBD1,TRBV2,TRBJ1-1,CAIRQGGTEAFF,TGTGCCATCCGACAGGGGGGGACTGAAGCTTTCTTT
many,NA,TRBV7-2,TRBJ2-1,CASSLGGGYNEQFF,TGTGCCAGCAGCTTAGGGGGCGGCTACAATGAGCAGTTCTTC
NA,TRBD1,TRBV6-4,TRBJ2-1,CAIRSQGDEVSSYNEQFF,TGTGCCATCAGGTCCCAGGGGGACGAGGTAAGCTCCTACAATGAGCAGTTCTTC
many,NA,TRBV10-2,TRBJ2-1,CASREGGPLNEQFF,TGCGCCAGCAGGGAGGGGGGGCCCCTCAATGAGCAGTTCTTC
many,TRBD2,TRBV27,TRBJ2-3,CASSPWATSGRLLDTQYF,TGTGCCAGCAGTCCCTGGGCGACTAGCGGGAGATTGTTGGATACGCAGTATTTT
many,TRBD2,TRBV7-7,TRBJ2-1,CASSPRLAGGNNEQFF,TGTGCCAGCAGCCCCAGGTTAGCGGGAGGGAACAATGAGCAGTTCTTC
many,NA,TRBV25-1,TRBJ1-1,CASSGGVLAEAFF,TGTGCCAGCAGTGGGGGAGTTTTAGCTGAAGCTTTCTTT
many,NA,TRBV6-5,TRBJ1-1,CASSYGGLNTEAFF,TGTGCCAGCAGTTACGGGGGGTTGAACACTGAAGCTTTCTTT
many,NA,TRBV27,TRBJ2-2,CASSFPGGTGELFF,TGTGCCAGCAGTTTCCCTGGGGGGACCGGGGAGCTGTTTTTT
NA,NA,TRBV12-3/TRBV12-4,TRBJ1-1,CASSRQNTEAFF,TGTGCCAGCAGCCGGCAGAACACTGAAGCTTTCTTT